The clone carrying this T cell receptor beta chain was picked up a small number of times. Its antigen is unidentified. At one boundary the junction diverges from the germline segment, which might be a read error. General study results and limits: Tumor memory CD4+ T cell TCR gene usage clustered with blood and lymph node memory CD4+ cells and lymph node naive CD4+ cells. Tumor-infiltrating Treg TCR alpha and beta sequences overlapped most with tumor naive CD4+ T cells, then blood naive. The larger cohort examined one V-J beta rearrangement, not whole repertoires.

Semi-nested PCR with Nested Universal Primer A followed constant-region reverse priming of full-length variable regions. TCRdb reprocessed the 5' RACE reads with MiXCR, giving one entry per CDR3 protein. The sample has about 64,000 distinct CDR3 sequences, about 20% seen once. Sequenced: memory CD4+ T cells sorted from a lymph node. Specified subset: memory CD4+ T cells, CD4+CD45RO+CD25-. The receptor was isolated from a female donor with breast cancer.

CDR3 nucleotides: TGTGCCAGCAGCTACCGTCGCGGGCCTACCTTC. It translates to CASSYRRGPTF. This rearrangement joins TRBV12-3 or TRBV12-4 to TRBJ2-7, with a possible D match to TRBD2 (5 bases). The CDR3 covers 11 residues.